The 27 T cell receptor beta chains given below trace back to one sample, sequenced in a study of T cells in women clearing cervical HPV infection. Only in-frame clones appear in the TCRdb table, and some are missing; sequencing was by immunoSEQ multiplex PCR. The table lists about 14,000 clones. The specimen sequenced was blood buffy coat. Receptor source: a woman aged 18-69 years with a cervical HPV16 infection that either progressed to CIN3+ or cleared (not recorded which).

As for this clone: The DNA ends 3 residues before the CDR3 does, and the rest of the CDR3 is filled in from the germline J gene. The V call is TRBV20-1, the J call TRBJ1-2; 9 bases align to TRBD1. This CDR3 is built from 13 residues. In germline, CDR1 is DFQATT, CDR2 SNEGSKA (reference sequence). Trimming at V came to 5 bases and at J to 5 bases, leaving 6 bases not matched to a gene. CDR3: CSAGGTGRYGYTF. Incomplete CDR3 DNA: TGCAGTGCTGGAGGGACAGGGAGGTATGGC.

Of note for this clone: Read sequence stops 3 residues before the CDR3 end, and the germline J gene provides the missing end. V gene TRBV7-2 combines with J gene TRBJ1-2; D may be TRBD1 (5 bases). The germline V gene has CDR1 SGHTA and CDR2 FQGNSA. The CDR3 is 15 residues long. The CDR3 loop is CASSLSVSGGKGYTF. The covered CDR3 bases are TGTGCCAGCAGCTTAAGCGTTTCGGGGGGGAAGGGC.

A remark on this clone: The read halts 3 residues ahead of the CDR3 end, with the missing end drawn from the germline J gene. V is TRBV7-2 and J is TRBJ2-5; tentatively, D is TRBD2 (5 bases). The germline V gene encodes CDR1 SGHTA and CDR2 FQGNSA. The CDR3 has 14 residues. Trimming stripped 7 bases from V and 7 bases from J, with 19 bases between. CDR3 sequence reads: CASTPSWTPGTQYF. The part of the CDR3 DNA that was read is TGTGCCAGCACCCCATCTTGGACTCCAGGGACC.

A remark on this clone: The read is 3 residues too short to cover the CDR3 end, so that end is filled in from the germline J gene. The V and J genes are TRBV6-4 and TRBJ1-1; 7 bases are shared with TRBD1. This CDR3 has 16 residues. The germline CDR1 and CDR2 sequences are MRHNA and SNTAGT. The trim removed 6 bases at V and 5 bases at J, leaving 15 bases unmatched. The CDR3 protein is CASRAGLGGAGTEAFF. The CDR3 bases that were read are TGTGCCAGCAGGGCGGGGTTAGGGGGCGCCGGGACTGAA.

As to this clone: The read falls 3 residues short of the CDR3 end, and the missing part is taken from the germline J gene. This chain joins TRBV5-1 and TRBJ1-6, with D uncertain. Germline CDR1 reads SGHRS; CDR2 reads YFSETQ. This CDR3 is built from 14 residues. Trimming removed 0 bases at V and 7 bases at J, with 8 bases between. CDR3 DNA, as far as it was read: TGCGCCAGCAGCTTGGGGCAGGTCAATTCACCC. This encodes CASSLGQVNSP. The whole CDR3 protein reads CASSLGQVNSPLHF.

The CDR3 spells CASSLRLADYEQYF. CDR3 DNA, as far as it was read: TGTGCCAGCAGCTTACGACTAGCGGACTACGAG. This chain links TRBV7-8 with TRBJ2-7, with TRBD2 matching over 9 bases. The DNA ends 3 residues before the CDR3 does, and the rest of the CDR3 is filled in from the germline J gene. The germline gives CDR1 SGHVS, CDR2 FQNEAQ. With V trimmed by 2 bases and J by 3 bases, 2 bases remained unmatched. The CDR3 covers 14 residues.

With respect to this clone: The read comes to an end 3 residues before the CDR3 does, leaving the germline J gene to fill in the end. The V gene is TRBV5-1, the J gene TRBJ2-5; tentatively, D is TRBD1 (6 bases). CDR1 is SGHRS, CDR2 YFSETQ, per germline. The CDR3 runs to 14 residues. CDR3 DNA (partial): TGCGCCAGCGCTTTGGAGGACAGCACAGATACC. It specifies CASALEDSTDT. The full CDR3 protein reads CASALEDSTDTQYF.

Remarks on this clone: The sequence runs out 3 residues before the end of the CDR3; the remainder is reconstructed from the germline J gene. The rearrangement links TRBV19 to TRBJ1-2, with TRBD1 identical over 7 bases. This CDR3 spans 14 amino acids. Germline CDR1 LNHDA, CDR2 SQIVND (reference sequence). The V segment lost 7 bases and the J segment 6 bases; nucleotides outside the gene matches: 11. The CDR3 reads CASTPMTGSDGYTF. Incomplete CDR3 DNA: TGTGCCAGTACCCCTATGACAGGGAGCGATGGC. The variable domain in full, with the rest retrieved from reference TRBV19 and TRBJ1-2, is DGGITQSPKYLFRKEGQNVTLSCEQNLNHDAMYWYRQDPGQGLRLIYYSQIVNDFQKGDIAEGYSVSREKKESFPLTVTSAQKNPTAFYLCASTPMTGSDGYTFGSGTRLTVV.

Turning to this clone: The CDR3 goes on 3 residues after the read ends, and that part is filled in from the germline J gene. The sample has other DNA sequences that encode this CDR3 too. The chain couples TRBV19 to TRBJ2-2; D perhaps matches TRBD1 (5 bases). CDR3 length: 17 amino acids. Germline V lookup: CDR1 LNHDA, CDR2 SQIVND (reference sequence). The CDR3 bases that were read are TGTGCCAGTAGTAGTCTTCTAGGGGCCTCTGGGGCCAACGTG. Translated: CASSSLLGASGANV. The CDR3 in its entirety is CASSSLLGASGANVLFF.

Details on this clone: The CDR3 is cut off 3 residues early in the read; its end comes from the germline J gene. This chain connects TRBV2 to TRBJ2-3; a possible D gene is TRBD2 (5 bases). Trimming shortened V by 4 bases and J by 2 bases, and 10 bases separated the two germline ends. This CDR3 spans 14 amino acids. Germline assignment: CDR1 SNHLY and CDR2 FYNNEI. CDR3 in amino acids: CASSVRLTTDTQYF. CDR3 bases read: TGTGCCAGCAGTGTGAGACTAACCACAGATACG. The whole variable domain, filled in from reference TRBV2 and TRBJ2-3, reads EPEVTQTPSHQVTQMGQEVILRCVPISNHLYFYWYRQILGQKVEFLVSFYNNEISEKSEIFDDQFSVERPDGSNFTLKIRSTKLEDSAMYFCASSVRLTTDTQYFGPGTRLTVL.

Notes on this clone: Mismatch with germline at one junction end may stem from a read error. The missing CDR3 end, 3 residues past where the read stops, is filled in from the germline J gene. The rearrangement uses TRBV5-1 and TRBJ1-2; no clear D. This CDR3 region has 13 residues. Per the germline V gene, CDR1 is SGHRS and CDR2 is YFSETQ. The sequenced CDR3 bases are TGCGCCAGCAACTTGGCACAGTCCTATGGC. Translated, it gives CASNLAQSYG. The whole CDR3 sequence is CASNLAQSYGYTF.

Details on this clone: The read finishes 3 residues shy of the CDR3 end, and the germline J gene is used to complete it. The chain carries TRBV11-3 and TRBJ2-2; the D gene is possibly TRBD1 (6 bases). CDR3 size: 13 residues. Trimming shortened V by 4 bases and J by 4 bases, and 7 bases separated the two germline ends. Germline values: CDR1 SGHNT, CDR2 YENEEA. This chain's CDR3 is CASSYRVTGELFF. Incomplete CDR3 DNA: TGTGCCAGCAGCTACAGGGTCACCGGGGAG. The full variable domain, completed using reference TRBV11-3 and TRBJ2-2, is EAGVVQSPRYKIIEKKQPVAFWCNPISGHNTLYWYLQNLGQGPELLIRYENEEAVDDSQLPKDRFSAERLKGVDSTLKIQPAELGDSAVYLCASSYRVTGELFFGEGSRLTVL.

A word on this clone: The sequence runs out 3 residues before the end of the CDR3; the remainder is reconstructed from the germline J gene. The genes are TRBV6-2 or TRBV6-3 and TRBJ2-1; possible D gene TRBD2, 6 bases. Germline V CDR1 and CDR2: MNHEY, SVGEGT. Deletions cut 5 bases from V and 2 bases from J, with 10 bases between. This CDR3 spans 14 amino acids. Incomplete CDR3 DNA: TGTGCCAGCAGTCGCCGGGGGACCTACAATGAG. This codes for CASSRRGTYNE. The whole CDR3 sequence reads CASSRRGTYNEQFF.

Turning to this clone: The read ends 3 residues shy of where the CDR3 ends; the end is completed using the germline J gene. The chain carries TRBV2 and TRBJ2-3; TRBD1 matches 10 bases. J gave up 5 bases and V 7 bases, and 18 bases lay outside the gene matches. Germline V gene data show CDR1 as SNHLY and CDR2 as FYNNEI. The length of the CDR3 is 18 residues. The DNA read from the CDR3 is TGTGCCAGCACTATCAGGGACAGGGGAGGCCCGGCACAAGATACG. Encoded protein: CASTIRDRGGPAQDT. The CDR3 reads in full as CASTIRDRGGPAQDTQYF. Based on the CDR3 plus reference TRBV2 and TRBJ2-3, the full variable domain is EPEVTQTPSHQVTQMGQEVILRCVPISNHLYFYWYRQILGQKVEFLVSFYNNEISEKSEIFDDQFSVERPDGSNFTLKIRSTKLEDSAMYFCASTIRDRGGPAQDTQYFGPGTRLTVL.

As for this clone: The CDR3 is cut off 3 residues early in the read; its end comes from the germline J gene. J is TRBJ2-5 and V is TRBV15; TRBD2 agrees at 8 bases. This CDR3 spans 16 amino acids. CDR1 and CDR2 from the germline V gene are LNHNV and YYDKDF (reference sequence). Trimming took 3 bases from V and 4 from J; bases not matched to a gene: 10. CDR3 region: CATSSLYSGEGETQYF. The DNA read from the CDR3 is TGTGCCACCAGCAGTCTATATAGCGGGGAAGGAGAGACC. Drawing the rest from reference TRBV15 and TRBJ2-5, the complete variable domain is DAMVIQNPRYQVTQFGKPVTLSCSQTLNHNVMYWYQQKSSQAPKLLFHYYDKDFNNEADTPDNFQSRRPNTSFCFLDIRSPGLGDTAMYLCATSSLYSGEGETQYFGPGTRLLVL.

About this clone: Sequencing ends 3 residues short of the CDR3 end; the germline J gene provides the rest. The chain recombines TRBV10-3 with TRBJ2-1, with 10 bases aligning to TRBD2. Germline CDR1 reads ENHRY; CDR2 reads SYGVKD. The trim removed 2 bases at V and 2 bases at J, leaving 12 bases unmatched. This CDR3 has 19 amino acids. The CDR3: CAISEGTVRTSGTYNEQFF. The part of the CDR3 DNA that was read is TGTGCCATCAGTGAGGGGACAGTACGTACTAGCGGGACCTACAATGAG.

As to this clone: Read coverage stops 3 residues before the CDR3 terminus; the germline J gene supplies the remainder. V is TRBV7-2 and J is TRBJ1-2; TRBD1 is a possible D gene (6 bases). The CDR3 consists of 14 residues. Between the trimmed V and J ends, which lost 5 bases and 3 bases, there was a span of 13 bases. Germline CDR1 reads SGHTA; CDR2 reads FQGNSA. The CDR3 bases that were read are TGTGCCAGCAGCAAAGGACAGTTCCACTATGGC. Its translation is CASSKGQFHYG. The whole CDR3 protein is CASSKGQFHYGYTF.

The CDR3 bases that were read are TGTGCCATCAGGGAGACAGCCCAGGGTCAGCCG. This codes for CAIRETAQGQP. The whole CDR3 reads CAIRETAQGQPQYF. The chain uses TRBV10-3 and TRBJ2-3; TRBD1 might be the D (5 bases). Read data end 3 residues before the CDR3 end; the end is taken from the germline J gene. Germline V CDR1 and CDR2: ENHRY, SYGVKD. CDR3 size: 14 residues.

The sequenced CDR3 bases are TGTGCCAGCAGCAAAGGACAGTTCCACTATGGT. It codes for CASSKGQFHYG. The full CDR3 is CASSKGQFHYGQYF. The J gene is TRBJ2-4, the V gene TRBV7-2, with a tentative D call TRBD1 (6 bases). The read ends 3 residues early relative to the CDR3; the germline J gene fills the gap. From germline, CDR1 is SGHTA and CDR2 FQGNSA. This CDR3 contains 14 residues.

Of note for this clone: The read ends 3 residues before the CDR3 terminus; that terminus is restored from the germline J gene. The chain has TRBV2 and TRBJ2-6, with D tentatively TRBD1 (5 bases). Germline V lookup: CDR1 SNHLY, CDR2 FYNNEI. V lost 7 bases to trimming and J lost 0 bases, with 13 bases between them. This CDR3 spans 16 amino acids. The CDR3 here is CASTWGQSSGANVLTF. The CDR3 DNA, read in part, is TGTGCCAGCACATGGGGCCAAAGCTCTGGGGCCAACGTC.

About this clone: The CDR3 goes on 3 residues after the read ends, and that part is filled in from the germline J gene. The chain has TRBV4-1 and TRBJ2-7, with D perhaps TRBD1 (6 bases). The V and J ends lost 3 bases and 0 bases respectively, with 12 bases between them. CDR3 length: 15 amino acids. Germline V gives CDR1 MGHRA, CDR2 YSYEKL. CDR3 DNA, as far as it was read: TGCGCCAGCAGCCAGACCCAGGGGACCTCCTACGAG. This codes for CASSQTQGTSYE. The entire CDR3 protein is CASSQTQGTSYEQYF.

A word on this clone: The read ends 3 residues early relative to the CDR3; the germline J gene fills the gap. The chain has TRBV19 and TRBJ2-1; 9 nucleotides align to TRBD2. V shed 6 bases and J 7 bases; nucleotides not matched to a gene: 19. This CDR3 contains 18 residues. The germline gives CDR1 LNHDA, CDR2 SQIVND (reference sequence). This CDR3 is CASSFGGGAGRVGNEQFF. Incomplete CDR3 DNA: TGTGCCAGTAGCTTCGGCGGGGGGGCGGGGAGGGTAGGGAATGAG.

As concerns this clone: The read ends 3 residues shy of where the CDR3 ends; the end is completed using the germline J gene. The chain carries TRBV5-6 and TRBJ1-3, with D maybe TRBD1 (6 bases). V lost 3 bases, J lost 4 bases, and 11 bases lay in between. There are 14 residues in the CDR3. CDR1 SGHDT and CDR2 YYEEEE come from the germline V gene. CDR3 DNA (partial): TGTGCCAGCAGCTGGGCCGACAGGGGAAACACC. It yields the protein CASSWADRGNT. The complete CDR3 protein is CASSWADRGNTIYF.

Remarks on this clone: The CDR3 end lies 3 residues beyond the end of the read and is filled in from the germline J gene. V usage is TRBV10-3 and J usage is TRBJ1-5; 9 bases map to TRBD1. Germline values: CDR1 ENHRY, CDR2 SYGVKD. With 3 bases clipped from V and 6 bases from J, the junction kept 3 bases outside the gene matches. The CDR3 consists of 14 residues. The CDR3 loop reads CAISDDRGSQPQHF. CDR3 DNA (partial): TGTGCCATCAGTGATGACAGGGGGAGTCAGCCC.

On this clone itself: Read coverage stops 3 residues before the CDR3 terminus; the germline J gene supplies the remainder. The chain is built from TRBV18 and TRBJ1-4; D gene ambiguous. Germline V gives CDR1 KGHSH, CDR2 LQKENI. V was shortened by 4 bases and J by 6 bases, with 12 bases between the two germline ends. CDR3 size: 14 residues. CDR3 region: CASSLRRNDEKLFF. The part of the CDR3 DNA that was read is TGTGCCAGCTCACTTCGCAGGAATGATGAAAAA.

Points on this clone: The observed sequence ends 3 residues before the CDR3 terminus, with the missing tail filled in from the germline J gene. This chain uses TRBV2 with TRBJ2-1; a weak D match, TRBD2 (5 bases). The germline V gene encodes CDR1 SNHLY and CDR2 FYNNEI. The CDR3 is 14 amino acids. The V end lost 8 bases, the J end lost 2 bases, and 13 bases lay between the germline ends. Here the CDR3 reads CASRRAETYNEQFF. The CDR3 bases that were read are TGTGCCAGCCGCAGAGCGGAAACCTACAATGAG.

Worth noting for this clone: The read falls 3 residues short of the CDR3 end, and the missing part is taken from the germline J gene. The rearrangement links TRBV5-1 to TRBJ1-2, with a weak D call TRBD1 (5 bases). This CDR3 is built from 15 residues. With 4 bases removed from V and 6 bases from J, the gap between germline ends came to 19 bases. CDR1 is SGHRS and CDR2 is YFSETQ in the germline V gene. Partial CDR3 DNA: TGCGCCAGCAGCCCGTATTTCGCGGGGGGTGATGGC. The encoded protein is CASSPYFAGGDG. The complete CDR3 sequence is CASSPYFAGGDGYTF.